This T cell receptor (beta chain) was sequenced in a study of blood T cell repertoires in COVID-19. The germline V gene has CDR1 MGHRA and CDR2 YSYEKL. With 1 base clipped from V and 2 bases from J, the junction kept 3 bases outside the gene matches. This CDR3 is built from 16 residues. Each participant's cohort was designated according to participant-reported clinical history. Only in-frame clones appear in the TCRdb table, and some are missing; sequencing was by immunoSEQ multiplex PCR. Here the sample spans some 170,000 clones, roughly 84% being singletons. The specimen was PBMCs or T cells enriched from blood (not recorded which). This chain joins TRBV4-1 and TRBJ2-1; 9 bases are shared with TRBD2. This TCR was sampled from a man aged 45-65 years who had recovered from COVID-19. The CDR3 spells CASSQGGGATYNEQFF. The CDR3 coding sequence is TGCGCCAGCAGCCAAGGCGGGGGGGCCACCTACAATGAGCAGTTCTTC.